Shown below are 14 T cell receptor beta chains from a single sample sequenced in a study of beta chain features in type 1 diabetes. Study outcomes and limitations: Across all four CD4+ subsets, people with type 1 diabetes showed modestly shorter TCRB CDR3s.

The antigens for these receptors are not known. Investigators reverse transcribed all isolated RNA, so they sequenced expressed TCRB transcripts. The method was immunoSEQ multiplex PCR; TCRdb's version includes in-frame clones alone and lacks a portion of them. In the table there are tens of thousands of clones, roughly 52% of which are singletons. The material sequenced was Tregs from blood. These receptors all stem from a woman in her thirties or forties with type 1 diabetes.

V is TRBV5-5 and J is TRBJ1-2, with 8 bases lining up with TRBD1. Germline V CDR1 and CDR2: SGHKS, YYEKEE (reference sequence). Trimming at V came to 4 bases and at J to 8 bases, leaving 13 bases not matched to a gene. The CDR3 totals 15 residues. CDR3 nucleotides: TGTGCCAGCAGCGGATTTACCGGGACAGGCGGAGGCTACACCTTC. Translating gives CASSGFTGTGGGYTF.

This rearrangement joins TRBV18 to TRBJ2-7, with TRBD1 matching over 9 bases. This CDR3 comprises 14 residues. J was trimmed by 2 bases and V by 3 bases; bases with no gene match: 2. The germline V gene has CDR1 KGHSH and CDR2 LQKENI. CDR3 region: CASSPRDRAYEQYF. The CDR3, as DNA: TGTGCCAGCTCACCGCGGGACAGGGCCTACGAGCAGTACTTC.

This clone is termed medium-sized. The V call is TRBV28, the J call TRBJ2-7; D might be TRBD1 (6 bases). V was trimmed by 6 bases and J by 3 bases, leaving 15 bases between them. CDR1 is MDHEN, CDR2 SYDVKM, per germline. The CDR3 runs 14 residues. The CDR3 DNA sequence: TGTGCCAGCAGGAAGATGGGGGCGGACTACGAGCAGTACTTC. Its translation is CASRKMGADYEQYF. The full variable domain, with the rest looked up from reference TRBV28 and TRBJ2-7, is DVKVTQSSRYLVKRTGEKVFLECVQDMDHENMFWYRQDPGLGLRLIYFSYDVKMKEKGDIPEGYSVSREKKERFSLILESASTNQTSMYLCASRKMGADYEQYFGPGTRLTVT.

The chain combines TRBV5-1 with TRBJ1-5; D ambiguous. V lost 1 base and J 6 bases, leaving 8 bases between the germline ends. CDR1 and CDR2 (germline): SGHRS, YFSETQ. The CDR3 contains 13 residues. Here the CDR3 reads CASSLIPGQPQHF. The CDR3 nucleotides read TGCGCCAGCAGCTTGATTCCGGGTCAGCCCCAGCATTTT.

In its sample, this clone is medium-sized. This chain links TRBV28 with TRBJ2-7, with D hard to call. CDR3 length: 14 residues. Looked up from germline, CDR1 is MDHEN and CDR2 is SYDVKM. V was trimmed by 10 bases and J by 0 bases, leaving 16 bases between them. The CDR3 DNA reads TGTGCCACTACAGACGGCCAACACTCCTACGAGCAGTACTTC. Its translation: CATTDGQHSYEQYF.

The V call is TRBV28, the J call TRBJ2-5, with a possible D match to TRBD1 (6 bases). Per the germline V gene, CDR1 is MDHEN and CDR2 is SYDVKM. V lost 5 bases and J 11 bases, leaving 21 bases between the germline ends. The CDR3 runs 14 residues. The CDR3 loop reads CASSPGQFNLEQYF. The CDR3, as DNA: TGTGCCAGCAGTCCCGGACAGTTCAACTTGGAGCAGTACTTC. The full variable domain, completed using reference TRBV28 and TRBJ2-5, is DVKVTQSSRYLVKRTGEKVFLECVQDMDHENMFWYRQDPGLGLRLIYFSYDVKMKEKGDIPEGYSVSREKKERFSLILESASTNQTSMYLCASSPGQFNLEQYFGPGTRLLVL.

This clone was picked up one time. This rearrangement joins TRBV11-3 to TRBJ2-3, with TRBD1 matching 9 bases. The CDR3 extends over 15 amino acids. Trimming at V came to 4 bases and at J to 4 bases, leaving 6 bases not matched to a gene. From germline, CDR1 is SGHNT and CDR2 YENEEA. This CDR3 is CASSWGTGSSDTQYF. CDR3 sequence (DNA): TGTGCCAGCAGCTGGGGGACAGGGAGTTCAGATACGCAGTATTTT.

In this sample, this clone turned up a few times. This chain joins TRBV5-4 and TRBJ2-6; D is possibly TRBD2 (6 bases). This CDR3 has 17 amino acids. The V gene's germline CDR1 is SGHNT and CDR2 YYREEE (reference sequence). V was trimmed by 3 bases and J by 0 bases, leaving 13 bases between them. As DNA, the CDR3 is TGTGCCAGCAGCTGGGGACTGCCCCGCTCTGGGGCCAACGTCCTGACTTTC. It specifies CASSWGLPRSGANVLTF.

This chain links TRBV18 with TRBJ1-5; D is undetermined. The CDR3 sequence is 13 residues long. The germline V and J ends were trimmed by 3 bases and 5 bases, with 8 bases remaining between them. Germline lookup yields CDR1 KGHSH and CDR2 LQKENI. CDR3 sequence reads: CASSPGKDQPQHF. The CDR3 DNA sequence: TGTGCCAGCTCACCCGGGAAGGATCAGCCCCAGCATTTT.

Judged by abundance, this clone is medium-sized. V usage is TRBV28 and J usage is TRBJ1-1; weak D call: TRBD1 (5 bases). V shed 6 bases and J shed 6 bases, with 14 bases lying between them. Germline CDR1 is MDHEN and CDR2 is SYDVKM. CDR3 length: 13 residues. As DNA, the CDR3 is TGTGCCAGCAGCCAACCAGGGAGGGCTGAAGCTTTCTTT. Translating it yields CASSQPGRAEAFF.

This clone is medium-sized by share. The chain couples TRBV29-1 to TRBJ1-5, with unresolved D. Germline V lookup: CDR1 SQVTM, CDR2 ANQGSEA. The CDR3 has 13 amino acids. V gave up 6 bases and J gave up 4 bases, with 13 bases separating them. CDR3 in DNA: TGCAGCGTGAAGGCAGGAAAGAATCAGCCCCAGCATTTT. Translating gives CSVKAGKNQPQHF.

This clone came up a few times. In nucleotides, the CDR3 is TGTGCCAGCAGCGCGACCGGGACAGGGGACCCTGAACAGCCCCAGCATTTT. Amino acids: CASSATGTGDPEQPQHF. The V gene is TRBV5-6, the J gene TRBJ1-5; 10 nucleotides match TRBD1. Per germline, CDR1 SGHDT and CDR2 YYEEEE. Trimming at V came to 4 bases and at J to 7 bases, leaving 14 bases not matched to a gene. This CDR3 is 17 amino acids long.

V gene TRBV30 combines with J gene TRBJ2-5; possible D gene TRBD2, 7 bases. V was cut by 8 bases and J by 5 bases, with 18 bases left in between. The V gene's germline CDR1 is GTSNPN and CDR2 SVGIG (reference sequence). This CDR3 is 13 amino acids long. Here the CDR3 reads CAAGAGDGETQYF. The CDR3 region has the DNA TGTGCCGCAGGGGCGGGAGATGGTGAGACCCAGTACTTC. Supplemented by reference TRBV30 and TRBJ2-5, the full variable domain reads SQTIHQWPATLVQPVGSPLSLECTVEGTSNPNLYWYRQAAGRGLQLLFYSVGIGQISSEVPQNLSASRPQDRQFILSSKKLLLSDSGFYLCAAGAGDGETQYFGPGTRLLVL.

This chain uses TRBV10-3 with TRBJ2-1, with a possible D match to TRBD2 (5 bases). The germline V gene encodes CDR1 ENHRY and CDR2 SYGVKD. The CDR3 is 15 amino acids. V was trimmed by 6 bases and J by 8 bases, leaving 20 bases between them. Here the CDR3 DNA reads TGTGCCATCAGCGGGCGTGCAAGCGGTGGCGATGAGCAGTTCTTC. Amino acid sequence: CAISGRASGGDEQFF.